This TCR beta chain was sequenced during a study of T cell repertoires in urothelial bladder cancer. The repertoire was sequenced with immunoSEQ multiplex PCR; TCRdb's copy has only in-frame clones and lacks some. The sample shows about 13,000 clones, 60% to 70% of them seen only once. This clone was recorded once. CDR1 and CDR2 (germline): SNHLY, FYNNEI. V lost 6 bases and J 3 bases, leaving 19 bases between the germline ends. The CDR3 extends over 16 amino acids. Input material: tumor-infiltrating cells from bladder cancer. The V and J genes are TRBV2 and TRBJ2-3; D may be TRBD2 (7 bases). The TCR originated in a human donor with urothelial carcinoma. This CDR3 is CASRGGALPETDTQYF. The CDR3, as DNA: TGTGCCAGCAGGGGGGGGGCGCTTCCCGAAACAGATACGCAGTATTTT.